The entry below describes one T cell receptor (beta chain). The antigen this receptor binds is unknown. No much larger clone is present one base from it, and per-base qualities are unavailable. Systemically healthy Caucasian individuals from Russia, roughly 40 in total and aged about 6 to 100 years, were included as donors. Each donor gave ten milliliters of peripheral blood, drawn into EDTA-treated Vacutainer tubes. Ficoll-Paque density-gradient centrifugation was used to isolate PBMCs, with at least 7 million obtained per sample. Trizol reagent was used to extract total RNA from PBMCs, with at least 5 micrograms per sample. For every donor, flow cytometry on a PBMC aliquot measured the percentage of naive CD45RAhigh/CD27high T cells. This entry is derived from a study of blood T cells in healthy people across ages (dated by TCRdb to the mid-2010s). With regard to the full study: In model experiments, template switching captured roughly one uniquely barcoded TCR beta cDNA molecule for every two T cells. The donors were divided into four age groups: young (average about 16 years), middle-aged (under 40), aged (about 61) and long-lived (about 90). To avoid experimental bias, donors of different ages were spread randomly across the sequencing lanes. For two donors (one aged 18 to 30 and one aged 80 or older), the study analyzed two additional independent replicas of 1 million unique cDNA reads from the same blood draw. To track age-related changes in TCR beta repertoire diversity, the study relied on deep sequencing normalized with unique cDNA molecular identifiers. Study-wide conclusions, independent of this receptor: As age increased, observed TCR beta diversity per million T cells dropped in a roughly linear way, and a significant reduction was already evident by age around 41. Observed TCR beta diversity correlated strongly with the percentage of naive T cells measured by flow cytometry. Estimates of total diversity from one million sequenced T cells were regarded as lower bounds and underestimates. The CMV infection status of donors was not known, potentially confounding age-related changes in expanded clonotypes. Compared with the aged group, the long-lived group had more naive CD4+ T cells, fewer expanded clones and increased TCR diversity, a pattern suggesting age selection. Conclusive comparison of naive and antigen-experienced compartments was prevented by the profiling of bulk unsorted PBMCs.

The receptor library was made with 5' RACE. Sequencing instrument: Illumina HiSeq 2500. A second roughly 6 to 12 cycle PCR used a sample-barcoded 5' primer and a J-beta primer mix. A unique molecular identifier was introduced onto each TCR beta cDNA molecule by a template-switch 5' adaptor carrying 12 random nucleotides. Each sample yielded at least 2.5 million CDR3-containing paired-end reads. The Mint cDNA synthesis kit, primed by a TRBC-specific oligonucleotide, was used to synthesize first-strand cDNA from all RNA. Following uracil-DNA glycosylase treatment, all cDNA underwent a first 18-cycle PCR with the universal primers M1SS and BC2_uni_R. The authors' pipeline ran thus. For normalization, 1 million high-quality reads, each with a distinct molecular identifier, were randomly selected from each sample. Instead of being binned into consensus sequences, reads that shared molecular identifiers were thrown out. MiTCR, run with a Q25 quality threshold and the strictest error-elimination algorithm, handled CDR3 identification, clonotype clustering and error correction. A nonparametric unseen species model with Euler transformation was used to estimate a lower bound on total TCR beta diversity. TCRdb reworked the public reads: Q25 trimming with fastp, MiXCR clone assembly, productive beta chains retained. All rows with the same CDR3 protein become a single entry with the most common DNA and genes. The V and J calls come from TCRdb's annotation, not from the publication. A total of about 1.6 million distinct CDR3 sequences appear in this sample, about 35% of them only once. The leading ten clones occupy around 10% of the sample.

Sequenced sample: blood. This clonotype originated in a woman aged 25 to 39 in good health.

The bases read TGCAGTGCTAGAGTCGGGGGACTGGAGACCCAGTACTTC. This encodes CSARVGGLETQYF. The rearrangement joined TRBV20-1 to TRBJ2-5; TRBD2 could be the D gene, as 6 bases match. V is cut by 1 base and J by 5 bases, and the space between the germline ends is 11 bases. Spanning cysteine to phenylalanine, the CDR3 consists of 13 amino acids. Only the CDR3 DNA stays, 39 bases, in frame from base 1. Per the germline V gene (reference sequence), DFQATT is the CDR1 and SNEGSKA is the CDR2.